This T cell receptor beta chain was sequenced for a study of human T cells and chemical hapten exposure. Study-level information: TCR yields per sample varied mostly from small pooled library volume differences.

The CDR3 contains 14 residues. The germline gives CDR1 SNHLY, CDR2 FYNNEI. The V end was cut by 4 bases, the J end by 0 bases, with 9 bases between. TCRdb ran MiXCR on the RACE reads and lists one entry per CDR3 protein. The sample shows roughly 50,000 distinct CDR3 sequences, approximately 9.7% of them seen only once. Study-level results: DPC sensitization left the count of TCRs above 1 in 1000 unchanged.

Sample time point: pre-sensitization, week 0. Documented treatment: therapeutic diphenylcyclopropenone sensitization with weekly scalp DPC. Total RNA was extracted from unfractionated whole blood. Concerning this clonotype itself: Its target is not known.

The chain couples TRBV2 to TRBJ2-5; tentative D call: TRBD1 (6 bases). The starting material was whole blood, obtained in connection with sensitization to the hapten diphenylcyclopropenone (DPC). The TCR was taken from a woman younger than 45 with alopecia areata. Some clones in this sample may be carry-over from other donors' samples. The CDR3 DNA is TGTGCCAGCAGTGGGGACACTTACCAAGAGACCCAGTACTTC. Its translation is CASSGDTYQETQYF.